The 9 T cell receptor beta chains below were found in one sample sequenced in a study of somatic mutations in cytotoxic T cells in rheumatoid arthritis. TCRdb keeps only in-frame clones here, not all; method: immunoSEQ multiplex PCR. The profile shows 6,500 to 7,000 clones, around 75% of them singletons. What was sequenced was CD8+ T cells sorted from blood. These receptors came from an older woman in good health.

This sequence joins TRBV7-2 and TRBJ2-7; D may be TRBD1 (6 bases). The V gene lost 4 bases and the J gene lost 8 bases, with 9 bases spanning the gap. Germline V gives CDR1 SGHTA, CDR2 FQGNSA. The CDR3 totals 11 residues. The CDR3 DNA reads TGTGCCAGCAGCTCCGACAGGCAGCAGTACTTC. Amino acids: CASSSDRQQYF. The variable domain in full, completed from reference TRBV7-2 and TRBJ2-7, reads GAGVSQSPSNKVTEKGKDVELRCDPISGHTALYWYRQSLGQGLEFLIYFQGNSAPDKSGLPSDRFSAERTGGSVSTLTIQRTQQEDSAVYLCASSSDRQQYFGPGTRLTVT.

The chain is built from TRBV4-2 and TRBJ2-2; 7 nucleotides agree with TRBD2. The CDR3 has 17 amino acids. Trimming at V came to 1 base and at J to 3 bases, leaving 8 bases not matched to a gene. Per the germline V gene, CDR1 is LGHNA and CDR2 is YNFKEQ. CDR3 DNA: TGTGCCAGCAGCCAAGTCCGCGGGGGTGGTTACACCGGGGAGCTGTTTTTT. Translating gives CASSQVRGGGYTGELFF.

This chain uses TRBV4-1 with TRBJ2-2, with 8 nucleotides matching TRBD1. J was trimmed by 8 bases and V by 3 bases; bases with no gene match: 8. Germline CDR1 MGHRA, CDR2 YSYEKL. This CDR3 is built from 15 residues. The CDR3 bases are TGCGCCAGCAGCCATATGGCACAGGGGGTTGGGGAGCTGTTTTTT. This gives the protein CASSHMAQGVGELFF.

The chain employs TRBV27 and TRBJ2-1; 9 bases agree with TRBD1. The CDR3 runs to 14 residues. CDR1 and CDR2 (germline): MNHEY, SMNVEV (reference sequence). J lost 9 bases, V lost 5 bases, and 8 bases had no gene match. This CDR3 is CASSIRDRVAEQFF. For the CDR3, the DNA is TGTGCCAGCAGTATCCGGGACAGGGTTGCTGAGCAGTTCTTC.

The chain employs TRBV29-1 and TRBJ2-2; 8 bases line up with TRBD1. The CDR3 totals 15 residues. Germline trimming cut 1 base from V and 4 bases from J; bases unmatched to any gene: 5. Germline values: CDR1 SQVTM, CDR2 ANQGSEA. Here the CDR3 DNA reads TGCAGCGTTGAAGTCGTGGACAGGGCCACCGGGGAGCTGTTTTTT. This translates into CSVEVVDRATGELFF.

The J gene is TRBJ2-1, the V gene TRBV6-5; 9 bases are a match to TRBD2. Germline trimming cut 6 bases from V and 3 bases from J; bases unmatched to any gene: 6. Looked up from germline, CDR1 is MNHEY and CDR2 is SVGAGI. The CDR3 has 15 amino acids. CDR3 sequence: CASRQGLADYNEQFF. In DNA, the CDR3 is TGTGCCAGCAGACAGGGACTAGCAGACTACAATGAGCAGTTCTTC.

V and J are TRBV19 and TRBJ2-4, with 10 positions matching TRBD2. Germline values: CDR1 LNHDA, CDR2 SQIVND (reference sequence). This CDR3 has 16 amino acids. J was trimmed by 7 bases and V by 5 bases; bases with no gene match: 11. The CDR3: CASSPVGTSEGNIQYF. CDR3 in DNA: TGTGCCAGTAGTCCTGTCGGGACTAGCGAGGGCAACATTCAGTACTTC.

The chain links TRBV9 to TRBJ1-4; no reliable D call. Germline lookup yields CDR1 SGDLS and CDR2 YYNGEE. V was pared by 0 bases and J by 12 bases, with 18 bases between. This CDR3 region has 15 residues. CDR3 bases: TGTGCCAGCAGCGTAGCTACTGGAGGCGCCGGGGAACTGTTTTTT. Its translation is CASSVATGGAGELFF. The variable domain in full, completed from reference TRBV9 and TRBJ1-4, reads DSGVTQTPKHLITATGQRVTLRCSPRSGDLSVYWYQQSLDQGLQFLIQYYNGEERAKGNILERFSAQQFPDLHSELNLSSLELGDSALYFCASSVATGGAGELFFGSGTQLSVL.

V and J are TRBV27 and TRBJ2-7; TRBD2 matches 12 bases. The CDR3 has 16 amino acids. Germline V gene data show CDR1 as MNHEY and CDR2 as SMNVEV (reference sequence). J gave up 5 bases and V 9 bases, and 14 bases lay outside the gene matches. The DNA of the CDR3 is TGTGCCAGTAAACGTAGGAGACTAGCGGGAGCCAACGAGCAGTACTTC. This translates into CASKRRRLAGANEQYF.